These 10 T cell receptor beta chains share one sample of origin, sequenced in a study of blood T cell repertoires in COVID-19. TCRdb's copy holds only in-frame clones and misses some; the assay was immunoSEQ multiplex PCR. The sample shows about 140,000 clones, approximately 80% of them seen only once. Sequenced sample: peripheral blood. The receptors come from a woman of 80 years or more with active or convalescent COVID-19.

The chain recombines TRBV27 with TRBJ1-2, with 7 positions matching TRBD1. The ends lost 2 bases at V and 2 bases at J; junction bases unmatched: 5. This CDR3 region has 15 residues. Germline loops: CDR1 MNHEY, CDR2 SMNVEV (reference sequence). The chain's CDR3 is CASSLDPQGNYGYTF. CDR3 DNA: TGTGCCAGCAGTTTAGACCCACAGGGGAACTATGGCTACACCTTC.

On this clone itself: Compared with germline, one end of the junction differs, possibly owing to a read error. This rearrangement joins TRBV7-7 to TRBJ2-2, with TRBD2 matching over 10 bases. In germline, CDR1 is SSHAT, CDR2 FNYEAQ (reference sequence). The CDR3 is made up of 17 amino acids. This CDR3 is CASSLDPSGGNTGELFF. CDR3 nucleotide sequence: TGTGCTAGCAGCTTAGACCCTAGCGGGGGGAACACCGGGGAGCTGTTTTTT.

This sequence joins TRBV6-1 and TRBJ1-1, with D maybe TRBD1 (5 bases). This CDR3 region has 15 residues. Germline CDR1 reads MNHNS; CDR2 reads SASEGT. V gave up 3 bases and J gave up 0 bases, with 11 bases separating them. The CDR3: CASSDHGGMNTEAFF. CDR3 coding DNA: TGTGCCAGCAGTGACCACGGGGGTATGAACACTGAAGCTTTCTTT.

The chain is built from TRBV5-1 and TRBJ2-3, with 10 bases that match TRBD2. The ends lost 1 base at V and 6 bases at J; junction bases unmatched: 8. Germline lookup yields CDR1 SGHRS and CDR2 YFSETQ. The length of the CDR3 is 16 residues. The CDR3 sequence is CASSLLRTSGVDTQYF. CDR3 nucleotides: TGCGCCAGCAGCTTGCTTCGAACTAGCGGGGTTGATACGCAGTATTTT.

The V call is TRBV4-1, the J call TRBJ2-1; D perhaps matches TRBD2 (7 bases). Germline V gene lookup returns CDR1 MGHRA and CDR2 YSYEKL. This CDR3 is 17 amino acids long. The ends were cut back, 1 base at V and 8 bases at J, with 21 bases in the middle. CDR3 loop: CASSQGRTGGGLDEQFF. CDR3 nucleotide sequence: TGCGCCAGCAGCCAAGGTCGAACTGGCGGGGGCTTGGATGAGCAGTTCTTC.

V and J are TRBV14 and TRBJ2-2, with a possible D match to TRBD2 (5 bases). Germline assignment: CDR1 SGHDN and CDR2 FVKESK. The CDR3 is 13 amino acids. Trimming cost V 5 bases and J 6 bases, with 10 bases left between them. CDR3 in amino acids: CASSIISAGELFF. The CDR3 region has the DNA TGTGCCAGCAGCATAATTAGCGCCGGGGAGCTGTTTTTT.

The chain carries TRBV6-5 and TRBJ2-5; a weak D match, TRBD2 (6 bases). Looked up from germline, CDR1 is MNHEY and CDR2 is SVGAGI. V was trimmed by 6 bases and J by 2 bases, leaving 16 bases between them. The CDR3 contains 15 residues. DNA for the CDR3: TGTGCCAGCAGGACTAGGAGGGCCAGACAAGAGACCCAGTACTTC. Translating it yields CASRTRRARQETQYF.

J is TRBJ1-1 and V is TRBV7-8; D is uncertain. V was cut by 0 bases and J by 11 bases, with 7 bases left in between. The germline gives CDR1 SGHVS, CDR2 FQNEAQ. CDR3 length equals 11 residues. The CDR3 protein is CASSLAKSAFF. The CDR3, as DNA: TGTGCCAGCAGCTTAGCGAAGAGTGCTTTCTTT.

The V gene is TRBV19, the J gene TRBJ1-5; unclear D gene. Germline lookup yields CDR1 LNHDA and CDR2 SQIVND (reference sequence). The CDR3 length is 14 residues. V lost 8 bases and J lost 6, with 17 bases in between. The CDR3 reads CASDAGLWIQPQHF. The CDR3, as DNA: TGTGCCAGTGACGCGGGTTTGTGGATTCAGCCCCAGCATTTT.

The chain combines TRBV2 with TRBJ1-2; D might be TRBD1 (6 bases). This CDR3 region has 18 residues. Germline CDR1 and CDR2: SNHLY and FYNNEI. V was trimmed by 3 bases and J by 5 bases, leaving 25 bases between them. CDR3 coding DNA: TGTGCCAGCAGTGAGAGGACCGTCGACAGGCCTTCTCTTTATGGCTACACCTTC. This codes for CASSERTVDRPSLYGYTF. Full variable domain (rest looked up from reference TRBV2 and TRBJ1-2): EPEVTQTPSHQVTQMGQEVILRCVPISNHLYFYWYRQILGQKVEFLVSFYNNEISEKSEIFDDQFSVERPDGSNFTLKIRSTKLEDSAMYFCASSERTVDRPSLYGYTFGSGTRLTVV.